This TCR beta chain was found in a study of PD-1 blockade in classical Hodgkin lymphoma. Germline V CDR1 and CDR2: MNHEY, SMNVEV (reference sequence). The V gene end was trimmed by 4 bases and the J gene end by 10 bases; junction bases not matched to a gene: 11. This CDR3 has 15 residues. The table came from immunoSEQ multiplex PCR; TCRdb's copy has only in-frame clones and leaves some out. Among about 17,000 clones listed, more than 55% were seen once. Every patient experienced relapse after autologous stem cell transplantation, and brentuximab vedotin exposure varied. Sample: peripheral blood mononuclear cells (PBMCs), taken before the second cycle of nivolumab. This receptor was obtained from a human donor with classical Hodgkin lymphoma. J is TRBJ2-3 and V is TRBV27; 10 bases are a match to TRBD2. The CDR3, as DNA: TGTGCCAGCAGTTGGTTGAGCGGGAGGGCGGATGCGCAGTATTTT. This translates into CASSWLSGRADAQYF.